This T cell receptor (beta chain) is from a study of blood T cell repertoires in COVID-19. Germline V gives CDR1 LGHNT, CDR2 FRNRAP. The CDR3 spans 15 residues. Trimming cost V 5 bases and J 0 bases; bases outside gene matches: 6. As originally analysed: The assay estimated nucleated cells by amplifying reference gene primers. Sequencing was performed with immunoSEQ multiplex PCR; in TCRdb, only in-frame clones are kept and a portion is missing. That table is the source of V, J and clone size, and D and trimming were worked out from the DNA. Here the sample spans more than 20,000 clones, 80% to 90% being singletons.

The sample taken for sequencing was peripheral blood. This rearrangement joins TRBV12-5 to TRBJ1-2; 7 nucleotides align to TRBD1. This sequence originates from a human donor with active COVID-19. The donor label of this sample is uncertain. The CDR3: CASGVDRIPNYGYTF. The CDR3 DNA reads TGTGCTAGTGGTGTGGACAGGATTCCTAACTATGGCTACACCTTC.